This is a list of T cell receptor beta chains from one sample in a study of T cell changes during pregnancy in multiple sclerosis. Sequenced by immunoSEQ multiplex PCR; TCRdb stores in-frame clones only, minus some. The table lists about 52,000 clones, approximately 94% of them singletons, with more than 0.3% in the top ten. Specimen: CD4+ T cells from peripheral blood mononuclear cells, collected before pregnancy. These TCRs come from a female donor with multiple sclerosis, enrolled in a pregnancy study. The CDR3 runs from the conserved cysteine through the conserved F or W. Size values are once, few and many counts, or a class for expanded clones, and some rows have none.

V	size	J	length	CDR3
TRBV2	once	TRBJ2-1	16	CASSRSSGRAINEQFF
TRBV2	.	TRBJ2-2	14	CASRATGVGGELFF
TRBV19	.	TRBJ1-1	15	CASSNRGRQNTEAFF
TRBV7-2	.	TRBJ1-5	15	CASSLEGLGNQPQHF
TRBV5-5	.	TRBJ2-3	18	CASSSGQGVALGPDTQYF
TRBV6-6	once	TRBJ1-3	14	CASSRTGSGNTIYF
TRBV7-9	once	TRBJ2-7	15	CASSFGTSRSYEQYF
TRBV5-1	.	TRBJ2-1	14	CASSLVGSGNEQFF
TRBV4-1	.	TRBJ2-2	17	CASSPLGTRGIRGELFF
TRBV4-1	.	TRBJ2-3	15	CASSQDGVSWDTQYF
TRBV29-1	.	TRBJ1-1	14	CSVEEGGADTEAFF
TRBV7-7	.	TRBJ2-5	15	CASSRGGLAGETQYF
TRBV6-6	.	TRBJ2-1	14	CASNPGTSGRVGVF
TRBV27	once	TRBJ2-1	15	CASSFFSGSRNEQFF
TRBV28	once	TRBJ2-5	13	CASSEGGEETQYF
TRBV5-1	.	TRBJ1-1	14	CASSLGQGGTEAFF
TRBV27	.	TRBJ2-1	13	CASTGGLGDEQFF
TRBV9	.	TRBJ2-1	18	CASSVVSGTSGRDNEQFF
TRBV6-1	.	TRBJ1-5	14	CASKTGSGNQPQHF
TRBV28	.	TRBJ2-3	15	CASRARREWKDTQYF
TRBV2	.	TRBJ2-7	15	CASSRLGPLSYEQYF
TRBV9	.	TRBJ2-3	18	CASSVSPRLVASTDTQYF
TRBV9	few	TRBJ2-1	16	CASSRSGGSSYNEQFF
TRBV18	.	TRBJ1-1	15	CASSPAGAPNTEAFF
TRBV5-1	.	TRBJ2-3	16	CASIDGGGPSSDTQYF
TRBV11-2	.	TRBJ2-5	14	CASSLGAREETQYF
TRBV7-9	.	TRBJ2-5	14	CASSPRQVQETQYF
TRBV7-3	.	TRBJ2-5	13	CASSSGTQETQYF
TRBV5-6	.	TRBJ1-1	16	CASSLAWPISNTEAFF
TRBV6-5	.	TRBJ1-4	15	CASSYSTRPNEKLFF
TRBV7-9	.	TRBJ1-1	18	CASSSEARGRLENTEAFF
TRBV19	.	TRBJ2-7	15	CASSPGTGGPYEQYF
TRBV7-9	.	TRBJ2-1	15	CASSLAQGAYNEQFF
TRBV29-1	.	TRBJ2-4	14	CSAVSRESKNIQYF
TRBV28	.	TRBJ2-2	15	CASSFRQLNTGELFF
TRBV5-4	.	TRBJ2-3	14	CASSITGEADTQYF
TRBV27	.	TRBJ2-5	17	CASSFGIAGGTQETQYF
TRBV6-5	.	TRBJ1-1	13	CASSYSKSTEAFF
TRBV7-9	.	TRBJ1-1	15	CASSFRSGQDTEAFF
TRBV19	.	TRBJ2-2	17	CASSDPLGQVHTGELFF
TRBV6-1	.	TRBJ1-1	15	CASKLSATMNTEAFF
TRBV10-3	.	TRBJ2-5	16	CAISDPGLAGRETQYF
TRBV4-1	once	TRBJ1-2	11	CASSQDREATF
TRBV2	.	TRBJ2-7	13	CASKQGLPYEQYF
TRBV7-3	.	TRBJ2-7	12	CASRGNSYEQYF
TRBV6-5	.	TRBJ1-3	14	CASRGDSSGNTIYF
TRBV5-8	.	TRBJ2-7	15	CASTYSGTGPYEQYF
TRBV2	.	TRBJ2-1	15	CASILAGRDYNEQFF
TRBV28	.	TRBJ2-2	12	CASSSTPGELFF
TRBV6-1	.	TRBJ1-2	14	CASSPSTSVYGYTF
TRBV5-1	.	TRBJ2-1	16	CASSLVSGGRHNEQFF
TRBV2	.	TRBJ2-7	13	CASNLGLGYEQYF
TRBV18	.	TRBJ1-1	16	CASSPATGTVNTEAFF
TRBV1	.	TRBJ2-6	17	CTSRRRCSQSRANVLTF
TRBV6-5	.	TRBJ1-1	16	CASSFRSVGENTEAFF
TRBV5-6	.	TRBJ1-1	18	CASSFWGLQGFGNTEAFF
TRBV28	once	TRBJ1-1	16	CASIEHPGGRNTEAFF
TRBV14	.	TRBJ1-2	13	CASSPGRNYGYTF
TRBV28	.	TRBJ1-2	15	CASTRTGNGVGGYTF
TRBV5-1	.	TRBJ2-7	13	CASEGESGYEQYF